This TCR beta chain was documented in a study of T cells in Graves' hyperthyroidism and ophthalmopathy. CDR1 and CDR2 from the germline V gene are SGHAT and FQNNGV. The CDR3 covers 18 residues. V was clipped by 1 base and J by 3 bases, with 16 bases between them. Amplified regions were TCR beta CDR3 sequences from RNA transcripts. The study used the HTBI primer set for a first-round RT-PCR of the TCR CDR3. TCRdb re-called the multiplex PCR reads with MiXCR, one entry per CDR3 protein. Among about 130,000 distinct CDR3 sequences listed, 22% were seen once. This clonotype was seen repeatedly, ten times or more.

The material sequenced was blood. The clonotype was recovered from a woman aged 45-65 years with Graves' hyperthyroidism that later progressed to Graves' ophthalmopathy. The chain links TRBV11-2 to TRBJ2-6; D call uncertain. DNA for the CDR3: TGTGCCAGCAGCTTAGGGGTAGGTCGCCGCCTTGGGGCCAACGTCCTGACTTTC. It codes for CASSLGVGRRLGANVLTF.